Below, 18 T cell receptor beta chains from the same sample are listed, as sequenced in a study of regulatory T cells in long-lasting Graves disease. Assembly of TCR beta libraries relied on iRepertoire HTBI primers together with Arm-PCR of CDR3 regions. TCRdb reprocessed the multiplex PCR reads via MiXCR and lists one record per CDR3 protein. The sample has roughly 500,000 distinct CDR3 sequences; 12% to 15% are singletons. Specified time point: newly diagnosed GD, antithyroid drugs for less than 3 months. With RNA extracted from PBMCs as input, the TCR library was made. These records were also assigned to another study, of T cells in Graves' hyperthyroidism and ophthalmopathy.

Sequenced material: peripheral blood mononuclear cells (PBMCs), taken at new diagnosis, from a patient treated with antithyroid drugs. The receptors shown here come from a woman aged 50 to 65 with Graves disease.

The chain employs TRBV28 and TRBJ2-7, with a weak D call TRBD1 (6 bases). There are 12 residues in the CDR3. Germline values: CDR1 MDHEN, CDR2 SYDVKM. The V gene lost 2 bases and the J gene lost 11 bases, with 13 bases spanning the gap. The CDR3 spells CASSLPGVREYF. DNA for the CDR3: TGTGCCAGCAGTTTACCAGGGGTAAGGGAGTACTTC.

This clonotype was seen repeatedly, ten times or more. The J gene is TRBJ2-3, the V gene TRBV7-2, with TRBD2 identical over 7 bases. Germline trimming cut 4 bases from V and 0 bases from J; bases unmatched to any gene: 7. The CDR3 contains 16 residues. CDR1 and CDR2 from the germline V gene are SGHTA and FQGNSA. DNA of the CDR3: TGTGCCAGCAGCTCGGGAGCGGGATTTAGCACAGATACGCAGTATTTT. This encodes CASSSGAGFSTDTQYF. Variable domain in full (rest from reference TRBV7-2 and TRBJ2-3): GAGVSQSPSNKVTEKGKDVELRCDPISGHTALYWYRQSLGQGLEFLIYFQGNSAPDKSGLPSDRFSAERTGGSVSTLTIQRTQQEDSAVYLCASSSGAGFSTDTQYFGPGTRLTVL.

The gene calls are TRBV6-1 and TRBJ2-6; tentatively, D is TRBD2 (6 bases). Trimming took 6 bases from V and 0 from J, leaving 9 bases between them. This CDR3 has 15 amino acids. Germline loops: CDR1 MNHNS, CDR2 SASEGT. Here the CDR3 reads CASRGGDSGANVLTF. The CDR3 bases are TGTGCCAGCAGGGGAGGAGACTCTGGGGCCAACGTCCTGACTTTC.

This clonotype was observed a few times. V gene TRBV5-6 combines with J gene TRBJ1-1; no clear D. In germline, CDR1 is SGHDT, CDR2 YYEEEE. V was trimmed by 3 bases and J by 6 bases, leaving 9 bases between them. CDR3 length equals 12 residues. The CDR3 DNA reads TGTGCCAGCAGCTGGGGTCGGTCTGAAGCTTTCTTT. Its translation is CASSWGRSEAFF.

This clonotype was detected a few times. CDR3 loop: CASSPRSGREYNEQFF. CDR3 in DNA: TGTGCCAGCTCACCGCGTAGCGGGAGGGAATACAATGAGCAGTTCTTC. The chain has TRBV18 and TRBJ2-1; 11 positions match TRBD2. This CDR3 has 16 amino acids. J was trimmed by 4 bases and V by 3 bases; bases with no gene match: 5. Germline assignment: CDR1 KGHSH and CDR2 LQKENI.

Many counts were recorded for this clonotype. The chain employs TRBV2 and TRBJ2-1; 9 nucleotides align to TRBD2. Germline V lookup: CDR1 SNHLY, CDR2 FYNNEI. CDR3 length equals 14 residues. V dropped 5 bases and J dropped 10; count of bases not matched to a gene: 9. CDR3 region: CASSRVTSGLEQFF. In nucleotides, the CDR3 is TGTGCCAGCAGTAGGGTGACTAGCGGACTAGAGCAGTTCTTC.

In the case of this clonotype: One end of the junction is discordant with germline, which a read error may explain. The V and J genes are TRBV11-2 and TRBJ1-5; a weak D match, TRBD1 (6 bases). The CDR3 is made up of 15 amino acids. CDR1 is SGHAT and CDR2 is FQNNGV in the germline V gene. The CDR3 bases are TGTGCCAGCAGCCCGGGGGGGGGCGGCAATGAGCCCCAGCATTTT. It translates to CASSPGGGGNEPQHF.

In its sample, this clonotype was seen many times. The CDR3 protein is CASSLVGRDHSPLHF. Written as DNA, the CDR3 is TGTGCCAGCAGCTTAGTGGGACGGGACCATTCACCCCTCCACTTT. This chain uses TRBV13 with TRBJ1-6; a weak D match, TRBD1 (5 bases). This CDR3 spans 15 amino acids. Germline V gene sequence: CDR1 PRHDT, CDR2 FYEKMQ (reference sequence). V gave up 1 base and J gave up 8 bases, with 12 bases separating them.

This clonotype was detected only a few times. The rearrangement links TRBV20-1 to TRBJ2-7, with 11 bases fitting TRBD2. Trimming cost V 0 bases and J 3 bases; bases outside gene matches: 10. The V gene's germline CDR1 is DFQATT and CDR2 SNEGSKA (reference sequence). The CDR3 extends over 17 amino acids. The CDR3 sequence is CSARDRRASGRSYEQYF. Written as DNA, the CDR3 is TGCAGTGCTAGAGATCGTCGGGCTAGCGGGAGGAGCTACGAGCAGTACTTC.

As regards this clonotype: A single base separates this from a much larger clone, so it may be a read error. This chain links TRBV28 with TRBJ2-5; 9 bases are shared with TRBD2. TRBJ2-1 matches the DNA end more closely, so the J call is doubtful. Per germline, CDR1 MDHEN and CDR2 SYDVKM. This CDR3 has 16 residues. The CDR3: CASAPPGLALPNEQFF. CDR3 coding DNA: TGTGCCAGCGCCCCCCCCGGACTAGCGCTACCAAATGAGCAGTTCTTC.

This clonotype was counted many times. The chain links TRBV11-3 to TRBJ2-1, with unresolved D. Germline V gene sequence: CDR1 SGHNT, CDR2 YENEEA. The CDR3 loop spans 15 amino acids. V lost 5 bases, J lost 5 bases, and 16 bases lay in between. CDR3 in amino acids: CASSLIWPFHNEQFF. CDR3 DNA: TGTGCCAGCAGCCTCATATGGCCCTTTCACAATGAGCAGTTCTTC.

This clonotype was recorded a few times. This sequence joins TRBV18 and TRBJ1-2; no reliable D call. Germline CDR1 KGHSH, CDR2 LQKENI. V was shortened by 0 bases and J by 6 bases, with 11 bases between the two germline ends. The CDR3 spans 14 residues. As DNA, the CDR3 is TGTGCCAGCTCACCACCGATAGGGTTGAATGGCTACACCTTC. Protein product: CASSPPIGLNGYTF. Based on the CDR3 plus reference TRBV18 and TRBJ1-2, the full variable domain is NAGVMQNPRHLVRRRGQEARLRCSPMKGHSHVYWYRQLPEEGLKFMVYLQKENIIDESGMPKERFSAEFPKEGPSILRIQQVVRGDSAAYFCASSPPIGLNGYTFGSGTRLTVV.

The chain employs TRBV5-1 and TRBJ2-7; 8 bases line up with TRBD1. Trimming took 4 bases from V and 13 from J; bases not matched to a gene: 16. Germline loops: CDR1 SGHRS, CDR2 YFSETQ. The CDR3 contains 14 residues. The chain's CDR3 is CASSRTGYAGRKYF. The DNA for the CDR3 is TGCGCCAGCAGCAGGACAGGGTACGCTGGGCGAAAATACTTC.

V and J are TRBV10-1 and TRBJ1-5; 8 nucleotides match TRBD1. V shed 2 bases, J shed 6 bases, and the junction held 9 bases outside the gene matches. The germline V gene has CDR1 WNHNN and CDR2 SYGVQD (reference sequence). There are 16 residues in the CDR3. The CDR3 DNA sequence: TGCGCCAGCAGTGAGGGACAGGGCGTCGGAATTCAGCCCCAGCATTTT. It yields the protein CASSEGQGVGIQPQHF.

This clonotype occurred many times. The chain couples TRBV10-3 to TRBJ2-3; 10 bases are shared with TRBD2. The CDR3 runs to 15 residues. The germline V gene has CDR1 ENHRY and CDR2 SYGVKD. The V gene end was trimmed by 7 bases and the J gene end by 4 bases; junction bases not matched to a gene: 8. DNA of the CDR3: TGTGCCATCACCAGAGCGGGAGGGACGGCAGATACGCAGTATTTT. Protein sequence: CAITRAGGTADTQYF.

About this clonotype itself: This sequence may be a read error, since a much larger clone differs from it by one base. In nucleotides, the CDR3 is TGTGCCATCAGTGAGGGGTATACACAAGGGACCCAGTACTTC. Translation: CAISEGYTQGTQYF. This chain connects TRBV10-3 to TRBJ2-5, with no clear D. Germline V gives CDR1 ENHRY, CDR2 SYGVKD. This CDR3 contains 14 residues.

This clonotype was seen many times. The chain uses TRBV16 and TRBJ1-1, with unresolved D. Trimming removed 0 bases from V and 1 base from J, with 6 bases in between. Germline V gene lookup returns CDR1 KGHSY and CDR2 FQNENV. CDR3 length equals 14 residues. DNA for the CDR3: TGTGCCAGCAGCCAATCCCCGGAGAACACTGAAGCTTTCTTT. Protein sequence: CASSQSPENTEAFF.

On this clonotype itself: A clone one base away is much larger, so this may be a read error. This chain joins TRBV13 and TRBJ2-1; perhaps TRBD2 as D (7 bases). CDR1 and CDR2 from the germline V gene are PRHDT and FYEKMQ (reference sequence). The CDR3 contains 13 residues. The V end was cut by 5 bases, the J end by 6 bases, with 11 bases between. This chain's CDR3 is CASSRGGGNEQFF. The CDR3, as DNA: TGTGCCAGCAGCCGGGGAGGGGGCAATGAGCAGTTCTTC.